The rows below give T cell receptor beta chains drawn from one sample of a study of human T cells and chemical hapten exposure. TCRdb itself ran the RACE reads through MiXCR, one entry per CDR3 protein. Here the sample spans approximately 90,000 distinct CDR3 sequences, 7.5% to 9.5% being singletons. The sample was whole blood, taken in connection with sensitization to the hapten diphenylcyclopropenone (DPC). The receptor set was obtained from a man aged 40-55 years with alopecia areata. Some clones in this sample may be carry-over from other donors' samples. The CDR3 runs from the conserved cysteine through the conserved F or W. A D gene is named only where the DNA matches it firmly. Only part of the rows carry a size: once, few, many, or a class if the clone is expanded.

TRBV6-2/TRBV6-3	many	TRBJ2-1	NA	TGTGCCAGCAGTTACTCGATCGGACAGGGAGGGTTAGATGAGCAGTTCTTC	CASSYSIGQGGLDEQFF
TRBV20-1	few	TRBJ1-2	TRBD1	TGCAGTGCTAGGGCCGGGACAGGGGAGGCCTATGGCTACACCTTC	CSARAGTGEAYGYTF
TRBV29-1	many	TRBJ1-1	NA	TGCAGCGTTGAAGAATCCCTGGGACTCTTTAACACTGAAGCTTTCTTT	CSVEESLGLFNTEAFF
TRBV6-2/TRBV6-3	many	TRBJ1-1	TRBD1	TGTGCCAGCAGTTCGTACCGGGACAGGGGTGAGGCTTTCTTT	CASSSYRDRGEAFF
TRBV10-3	few	TRBJ2-3	NA	TGTGCCACCTGGGGGGACACAGATACGCAGTATTTT	CATWGDTDTQYF
TRBV13	few	TRBJ1-2	NA	TGTGCCAGCAGCTTAGGGGAGACTAACTATGGCTACACCTTC	CASSLGETNYGYTF
TRBV10-3	many	TRBJ1-2	NA	TGTGCCATCAGTGAGGCAGCCAGCAGGGCTGTTAACTATGGCTACACCTTC	CAISEAASRAVNYGYTF
TRBV7-2	many	TRBJ1-2	NA	TGTGCCAGCAGCTTCTTAGGGGGAGGTGGCTACACCTTC	CASSFLGGGGYTF
TRBV6-1	few	TRBJ2-3	NA	TGTGCCAGCAGTGGATGGCCAGTTGGGGCGCTGGCAGATACGCAGTATTTT	CASSGWPVGALADTQYF
TRBV11-2	few	TRBJ2-3	NA	TGTGCCAGCAGCTCAGGGGCGGACGGACGCACAGATACGCAGTATTTT	CASSSGADGRTDTQYF
TRBV2	few	TRBJ2-7	TRBD2	TGTGCCAGCAGCGCGGGACTAGCGGCCGTTGGCGAGCAGTACTTC	CASSAGLAAVGEQYF
TRBV7-2	few	TRBJ2-5	TRBD2	TGTGCCAGCAGCCGAGTGAGCGGGGCCCAAGAGACCCAGTACTTC	CASSRVSGAQETQYF
TRBV7-8	few	TRBJ1-6	TRBD1	TGTGCCAGCAGCTTAGGATCCGGGACAGTTCGTTCACCCCTCCACTTT	CASSLGSGTVRSPLHF
TRBV7-3	many	TRBJ2-5	NA	TGTGCCAGCAGCTTAATGGGGGCGGGTGAGACCCAGTACTTC	CASSLMGAGETQYF
TRBV20-1	NA	TRBJ2-3	TRBD2	TGCAGTGCCACTACTAGCGGAGTTAGCACAGATACGCAGTATTTT	CSATTSGVSTDTQYF
TRBV6-2/TRBV6-3	NA	TRBJ2-3	TRBD1	TGTGCCAGCAGTTACCTAGGGGGCCGTGCAGATACGCAGTATTTT	CASSYLGGRADTQYF
TRBV7-2	NA	TRBJ2-3	TRBD2	TGTGCCAGCAGCACCCGACTAGCAGCTGGCACAGATACGCAGTATTTT	CASSTRLAAGTDTQYF
TRBV2	many	TRBJ1-3	NA	TGTGCCAGCAGGAGGAGGGCTGGAAACACCATATATTTT	CASRRRAGNTIYF
TRBV5-6	many	TRBJ1-1	NA	TGTGCCAGCAGCCCCCCCCGCGGGGGCACTGAAGCTTTCTTT	CASSPPRGGTEAFF
TRBV6-5	NA	TRBJ2-1	NA	TGTGCCAGCAGACCAACCCACCGGACGAACAATGAGCAGTTCTTC	CASRPTHRTNNEQFF
TRBV9	few	TRBJ2-1	NA	TGTGCCAGTGAAGGGGCAGGGGAAAATGAGCAGTTCTTC	CASEGAGENEQFF
TRBV12-3/TRBV12-4	NA	TRBJ1-2	NA	TGTGCCAGCAGTTTAGGCGGGACCCACTATGGCTACACCTTC	CASSLGGTHYGYTF
TRBV21-1	many	TRBJ1-4	NA	TGTGCCAGCAGCAGACAGGGGGCCAATGAAAAACTGTTTTTT	CASSRQGANEKLFF
TRBV29-1	many	TRBJ2-1	TRBD2	TGCAGCGCTGGACTAGCGGGAGGCAATGAGCAGTTCTTC	CSAGLAGGNEQFF
TRBV30	many	TRBJ1-5	NA	TGTGCCTGGACTTCTTGGGATAGCAATCAGCCCCAGCATTTT	CAWTSWDSNQPQHF
TRBV7-2	few	TRBJ1-4	TRBD1	TGTGCCAGCAGCTGGGACAGGGAAGGAGAAAAACTGTTTTTT	CASSWDREGEKLFF
TRBV24-1	many	TRBJ2-1	NA	TGTGCCACCAGCCTGAACGGGGAGCAGTTCTTC	CATSLNGEQFF
TRBV6-2/TRBV6-3	few	TRBJ1-5	NA	TGTGCCAGCAACGGAGGTTATAGCAATCAGCCCCAGCATTTT	CASNGGYSNQPQHF
TRBV29-1	NA	TRBJ1-2	NA	TGCAGCGTGGGTAGGCCTGGGGGCGATGGCTACACCTTC	CSVGRPGGDGYTF
TRBV19	few	TRBJ1-5	TRBD1	TGTGCCAGTAGTATAACCCCCCGGGACAGAAATCAGCCCCAGCATTTT	CASSITPRDRNQPQHF
TRBV6-5	many	TRBJ1-1	NA	TGTGCCAGCGGTTACACACTCCAGAAGAACACTGAAGCTTTCTTT	CASGYTLQKNTEAFF
TRBV10-3	few	TRBJ1-1	NA	TGTGCCACAAGGGTAGTAGCTGGCAGGGGTGTTATTGAAGCTTTCTTT	CATRVVAGRGVIEAFF